The present TCR beta chain was sequenced within a study of shared clonotypes between healthy human individuals. Study background: Three CD4 naive, three CD4 memory, two CD8 naive and one CD8 memory plate were used per donor.

Method: immunoSEQ multiplex PCR; TCRdb's copy keeps in-frame clones and lacks some. The profile covers about 1.1 million clones, with approximately 80% appearing a single time and 0.89% taken by the ten largest. Germline V CDR1 and CDR2: MDHEN, SYDVKM. V was clipped by 7 bases and J by 9 bases; unmatched bases: 15. The CDR3 length is 14 residues. General study findings and limits: A reduction in generation probabilities was seen for non-shared clonotypes relative to those shared by all four donors.

About this clone: The antigen remains undetermined.

The sequenced sample was memory CD4+ T cells from PBMCs. Described subset: CD45RA-negative fraction. V is TRBV28 and J is TRBJ2-7; 7 nucleotides line up with TRBD1. The sequence was collected from a man aged 18 to 35 in good health. Some clones in this sample may be carry-over from other donors' samples. Here the CDR3 reads CASTADRTFTGQYF. The CDR3 region has the DNA TGTGCCAGCACCGCGGACAGGACCTTTACTGGGCAGTACTTC.